The T cell receptor (beta chain) under discussion was sequenced for a study of T cell responses to AZD1222 COVID-19 vaccine. This CDR3 has 16 amino acids. Per germline, CDR1 GTSNPN and CDR2 SVGIG (reference sequence). The ends were cut back, 3 bases at V and 0 bases at J, with 15 bases in the middle. Method: immunoSEQ multiplex PCR; TCRdb's copy keeps in-frame clones and lacks some. Seen here are about 130,000 clones, around 85% observed once, and the top ten hold 3.5% to 5.5%. Comment on this clone: Its target is not known.

Study-wide results and caveats: Most donors were white British and more were female, and clonal diversity was possibly underestimated.

The sample was peripheral blood, taken 28 days after the second AZD1222 dose. The sequence was collected from an adult who received the AZD1222 COVID-19 vaccine. The chain is built from TRBV30 and TRBJ1-3; maybe TRBD1 (6 bases). CDR3 in DNA: TGTGCCTGGAGCCTTGGGGGACACCTCTCTGGAAACACCATATATTTT. This sequence encodes CAWSLGGHLSGNTIYF.